These T cell receptor beta chains were read from a single sample in a study of STAT5B mutations in CD4+ large granular lymphocyte leukemia. Method: immunoSEQ multiplex PCR; TCRdb's copy keeps in-frame clones and lacks some. The data contain 30,000 or so clones, around 78% of them seen just once; the ten biggest clones take up around 0.99%. Material for sequencing was CD4+ T cells from blood buffy coats. The receptor set was obtained from a human donor in good health. Both conserved end residues are part of each CDR3. A D gene is named only where the DNA matches it firmly. Where a row states a size, it is once, few, many or the class of an expanded clone; other rows omit it.

once	.	TRBJ2-2	TRBV7-8	CASKGGETANTGELFF	TGTGCCAGCAAGGGGGGCGAGACGGCGAACACCGGGGAGCTGTTTTTT
.	.	TRBJ1-2	TRBV30	CAWSVSGVYGYTF	TGTGCCTGGAGTGTAAGCGGGGTCTATGGCTACACCTTC
.	.	TRBJ2-1	TRBV18	CASSPSILAYNEQFF	TGTGCCAGCTCACCCTCGATACTAGCCTACAATGAGCAGTTCTTC
.	TRBD2	TRBJ2-3	TRBV30	CAWTSGLAGHGTDTQYF	TGTGCCTGGACTTCGGGACTAGCGGGGCACGGCACAGATACGCAGTATTTT
.	TRBD2	TRBJ2-7	TRBV5-5	CASSLGLAEPYEQYF	TGTGCCAGCAGCTTGGGACTAGCGGAGCCCTACGAGCAGTACTTC
.	.	TRBJ1-3	TRBV6-6	CASTPLGTSGNTIYF	TGTGCCAGCACCCCCTTAGGGACCTCTGGAAACACCATATATTTT
.	.	TRBJ2-2	TRBV6-1	CASSAGTVGELFF	TGTGCCAGCAGTGCTGGGACTGTCGGGGAGCTGTTTTTT
.	.	TRBJ1-5	TRBV18	CASSPGVGDPDQPQHF	TGTGCCAGCTCACCAGGGGTAGGGGACCCCGATCAGCCCCAGCATTTT
.	TRBD1	TRBJ1-1	TRBV27	CASSLDRVNTEAFF	TGTGCCAGCAGCTTGGACAGGGTGAACACTGAAGCTTTCTTT
.	TRBD1	TRBJ1-1	TRBV5-1	CASSLGGGAGTEAFF	TGCGCCAGCAGCCTGGGAGGGGGCGCGGGCACTGAAGCTTTCTTT
once	TRBD1	TRBJ2-1	TRBV29-1	CSVQGGQGANEQFF	TGCAGCGTTCAGGGGGGACAGGGGGCCAATGAGCAGTTCTTC
.	.	TRBJ2-3	TRBV28	CASNQPGGDTQYF	TGTGCCAGCAACCAACCGGGCGGAGATACGCAGTATTTT
.	.	TRBJ2-7	TRBV5-1	CASSFSGSPEQYF	TGCGCCAGCAGCTTCTCGGGGTCTCCCGAGCAGTACTTC
.	.	TRBJ1-2	TRBV11-2	CASSLEGYNYGYTF	TGTGCCAGCAGCTTAGAGGGCTATAACTATGGCTACACCTTC
.	.	TRBJ1-6	TRBV27	CASSLEPNNSPLHF	TGTGCCAGCAGTTTAGAACCGAATAATTCACCCCTCCACTTT
.	.	TRBJ1-2	TRBV21-1	CASSKNRGGYTF	TGTGCCAGCAGCAAAAACAGGGGTGGCTACACCTTC
.	.	TRBJ1-1	TRBV9	CASSPTMNTEAFF	TGTGCCAGCAGCCCGACTATGAACACTGAAGCTTTCTTT
few	.	TRBJ1-1	TRBV12-2	CASRLRQGKGEAEAFF	TGTGCAAGTCGCTTACGTCAGGGGAAGGGAGAGGCTGAAGCTTTCTTT
.	.	TRBJ1-5	TRBV11-2	CASSTGQANQPQHF	TGTGCCAGCAGCACCGGCCAGGCGAATCAGCCCCAGCATTTT
.	.	TRBJ2-3	TRBV6-5	CASMVSGTDTQYF	TGTGCCAGCATGGTGAGCGGGACAGATACGCAGTATTTT
few	.	TRBJ1-2	TRBV7-9	CASSPEFPGFTFYGYTF	TGTGCCAGCAGCCCAGAGTTCCCGGGGTTTACGTTCTATGGCTACACCTTC
.	TRBD1	TRBJ2-7	TRBV19	CASSMRTGVLDEQYF	TGTGCCAGTAGTATGAGGACAGGCGTTCTGGACGAGCAGTACTTC
.	.	TRBJ2-1	TRBV30	CAWSDAYHNEQFF	TGTGCCTGGAGTGACGCCTACCACAATGAGCAGTTCTTC
.	TRBD1	TRBJ1-5	TRBV12-5	CASGQDRAPIQPQHF	TGTGCTAGTGGGCAAGACAGGGCCCCTATTCAGCCCCAGCATTTT
.	.	TRBJ2-7	TRBV6-5	CASSYMTGEQYF	TGTGCCAGCAGTTACATGACGGGTGAGCAGTACTTC
.	.	TRBJ1-1	TRBV6-5	CASSTGLPNTEAFF	TGTGCCAGCAGCACGGGACTCCCGAACACTGAAGCTTTCTTT
.	.	TRBJ2-5	TRBV15	CATSRALGYQYF	TGTGCCACCAGCAGAGCTCTGGGGTACCAGTACTTC
.	TRBD1	TRBJ1-2	TRBV5-1	CASSLLTGREGYTF	TGCGCCAGCAGCTTGTTGACAGGGAGGGAGGGCTACACCTTC
.	.	TRBJ1-6	TRBV6-1	CASSEMWGRGSPLHF	TGTGCCAGCAGTGAAATGTGGGGACGTGGATCACCCCTCCACTTT
.	.	TRBJ2-3	TRBV6-5	CASTLRGTDTQYF	TGTGCCAGCACCCTGAGAGGGACAGATACGCAGTATTTT
.	.	TRBJ2-4	TRBV18	CASSPGGEGAKNIQYF	TGTGCCAGCTCACCAGGGGGCGAGGGGGCCAAAAACATTCAGTACTTC
.	.	TRBJ2-3	TRBV5-1	CASSPAYTDTQYF	TGCGCCAGCAGCCCCGCCTACACAGATACGCAGTATTTT
.	TRBD2	TRBJ2-2	TRBV10-1	CASGLAGDTGELFF	TGCGCCAGCGGGCTAGCGGGAGACACCGGGGAGCTGTTTTTT
once	.	TRBJ2-2	TRBV5-1	CASSLPDNTGELFF	TGCGCCAGCAGCTTGCCAGACAACACCGGGGAGCTGTTTTTT
.	TRBD2	TRBJ2-7	TRBV10-3	CAISMSGSIYEQYF	TGTGCCATCAGTATGAGCGGGAGTATCTACGAGCAGTACTTC
.	.	TRBJ2-1	TRBV5-1	CASSLGTGYNEQFF	TGCGCCAGCAGCTTGGGTACGGGGTACAATGAGCAGTTCTTC
few	TRBD2	TRBJ2-7	TRBV27	CASSSPTSGRAYEQYF	TGTGCCAGCAGTTCCCCCACTAGCGGGAGGGCCTACGAGCAGTACTTC
.	TRBD2	TRBJ2-3	TRBV9	CASSVGSSGSTDTQYF	TGTGCCAGCAGCGTAGGGAGTAGCGGGAGCACAGATACGCAGTATTTT
.	.	TRBJ2-2	TRBV18	CASSPSGNRVTGELFF	TGTGCCAGCTCACCCTCCGGTAACCGCGTGACCGGGGAGCTGTTTTTT
.	.	TRBJ2-5	TRBV6-5	CASSQNVGPQETQYF	TGTGCCAGCAGTCAAAACGTGGGCCCGCAAGAGACCCAGTACTTC
few	.	TRBJ1-1	TRBV10-3	CAISGSGPEAFF	TGTGCCATCAGTGGGTCCGGTCCCGAAGCTTTCTTT
once	.	TRBJ2-1	TRBV28	CASSRPQGGYEQFF	TGTGCCAGCAGCCGGCCACAGGGTGGGTATGAGCAGTTCTTC
once	.	TRBJ2-6	TRBV11-1	CASTSAWSSGANVLTF	TGTGCCAGCACCTCCGCTTGGTCGTCGGGGGCCAACGTCCTGACTTTC
.	.	TRBJ1-5	TRBV28	CASSPAPRSTPQHF	TGTGCCAGCAGTCCCGCCCCCCGCTCGACGCCCCAGCATTTT
.	TRBD2	TRBJ2-3	TRBV13	CASSTSGRAATQYF	TGTGCCAGCAGCACTAGCGGGAGGGCCGCTACGCAGTATTTT
.	TRBD1	TRBJ2-5	TRBV27	CASSDRQGAGETQYF	TGTGCCAGCAGTGACCGACAGGGGGCAGGGGAGACCCAGTACTTC
.	.	TRBJ2-1	TRBV29-1	CSVEKGLNYNEQFF	TGCAGCGTTGAAAAGGGACTCAACTACAATGAGCAGTTCTTC
.	.	TRBJ1-2	TRBV4-1	CASSQDWPGKNYGYTF	TGCGCCAGCAGCCAAGATTGGCCAGGGAAGAACTATGGCTACACCTTC